These 16 T cell receptor beta chains came from one sample sequenced in a study of CD8 T cells in Susac syndrome. RNA in amounts of about 0.45 to 1 ug was reverse transcribed with random hexamers. TCRdb re-called the immunoSEQ multiplex PCR reads with MiXCR, one entry per CDR3 protein. Found here are about 120,000 distinct CDR3 sequences, 94% of them singletons; the top ten hold more than 0.09%. The material sequenced was CD4+ T cells from PBMCs. Receptors originate from a human donor in good health.

The chain links TRBV27 to TRBJ2-7, with 9 bases matching TRBD1. The length of the CDR3 is 16 residues. After removal of 0 bases from V and 1 base from J, the junction contained 4 bases not matched to a gene. CDR1 is MNHEY, CDR2 SMNVEV, per germline (reference sequence). The CDR3 sequence is CASSLSGQGRSYEQYF. CDR3 sequence (DNA): TGTGCCAGCAGTTTATCGGGACAGGGACGTTCCTACGAGCAGTACTTC.

J is TRBJ2-4 and V is TRBV5-1; possibly TRBD1 for D (5 bases). This CDR3 is built from 14 residues. V shed 4 bases and J shed 6 bases, with 14 bases lying between them. Germline CDR1 SGHRS, CDR2 YFSETQ. CDR3 residues: CASSPAQVPNIQYF. In nucleotides, the CDR3 is TGCGCCAGCAGCCCGGCACAGGTGCCAAACATTCAGTACTTC. Full variable domain (outside the CDR3, taken from reference TRBV5-1 and TRBJ2-4): KAGVTQTPRYLIKTRGQQVTLSCSPISGHRSVSWYQQTPGQGLQFLFEYFSETQRNKGNFPGRFSGRQFSNSRSEMNVSTLELGDSALYLCASSPAQVPNIQYFGAGTRLSVL.

The chain has TRBV27 and TRBJ2-2; TRBD1 matches at 10 bases. V was pared by 4 bases and J by 5 bases, with 4 bases of the junction left unmatched. The CDR3 spans 15 residues. CDR1 MNHEY and CDR2 SMNVEV come from the germline V gene (reference sequence). The CDR3 DNA is TGTGCCAGCAGTTCCGGGGGACAGGGGACCGGGGAGCTGTTTTTT. Translation: CASSSGGQGTGELFF.

The genes are TRBV19 and TRBJ2-4; the D is unclear. This CDR3 comprises 16 residues. V gave up 6 bases and J gave up 0 bases, with 15 bases separating them. Germline V gene lookup returns CDR1 LNHDA and CDR2 SQIVND (reference sequence). The CDR3 nucleotides are TGTGCCAGTAGCACCTGGCCCTTCGGAGCCAAAAACATTCAGTACTTC. This translates into CASSTWPFGAKNIQYF.

This clonotype was observed a handful of times. The chain employs TRBV5-1 and TRBJ2-3; the match to TRBD1 covers 8 bases. CDR1 and CDR2 (germline): SGHRS, YFSETQ. The V segment lost 4 bases and the J segment 2 bases; nucleotides outside the gene matches: 6. The CDR3 extends over 15 amino acids. The CDR3 coding sequence is TGCGCCAGCAGCAAAGACAGGGGCGACACAGATACGCAGTATTTT. Its protein product is CASSKDRGDTDTQYF. Combining the CDR3 with reference TRBV5-1 and TRBJ2-3 gives the whole variable domain KAGVTQTPRYLIKTRGQQVTLSCSPISGHRSVSWYQQTPGQGLQFLFEYFSETQRNKGNFPGRFSGRQFSNSRSEMNVSTLELGDSALYLCASSKDRGDTDTQYFGPGTRLTVL.

The V gene is TRBV30, the J gene TRBJ2-7; 9 bases are shared with TRBD2. This CDR3 comprises 14 residues. The J segment lost 4 bases and the V segment lost 3 bases, leaving 7 bases of the junction unmatched. In germline, CDR1 is GTSNPN, CDR2 SVGIG (reference sequence). DNA for the CDR3: TGTGCCTGGAGGTATAGCGGGAGTCGGTACGAGCAGTACTTC. It codes for CAWRYSGSRYEQYF. The variable domain in full, with the rest retrieved from reference TRBV30 and TRBJ2-7, is SQTIHQWPATLVQPVGSPLSLECTVEGTSNPNLYWYRQAAGRGLQLLFYSVGIGQISSEVPQNLSASRPQDRQFILSSKKLLLSDSGFYLCAWRYSGSRYEQYFGPGTRLTVT.

Only one count was recorded for this clonotype. The chain links TRBV9 to TRBJ2-3; D remains ambiguous. The CDR3 runs to 14 residues. V was trimmed by 0 bases and J by 3 bases, leaving 8 bases between them. CDR1 and CDR2 (germline): SGDLS, YYNGEE. Written as DNA, the CDR3 is TGTGCCAGCAGCGTAGTGGGCTCTACAGATACGCAGTATTTT. Translated: CASSVVGSTDTQYF. Together with reference TRBV9 and TRBJ2-3, the CDR3 gives the full variable domain: DSGVTQTPKHLITATGQRVTLRCSPRSGDLSVYWYQQSLDQGLQFLIQYYNGEERAKGNILERFSAQQFPDLHSELNLSSLELGDSALYFCASSVVGSTDTQYFGPGTRLTVL.

CDR3 sequence: CASSVRTRNYEQYF. The DNA for the CDR3 is TGTGCCAGCAGTGTCAGGACTAGAAACTACGAGCAGTACTTC. The chain joins TRBV2 to TRBJ2-7; 7 nucleotides match TRBD2. V trimming: 4 bases; J trimming: 3 bases; junction bases outside the gene matches: 6. Germline V gene sequence: CDR1 SNHLY, CDR2 FYNNEI. The CDR3 spans 14 residues. The full variable domain, in which reference TRBV2 and TRBJ2-7 provide the parts outside the CDR3, is EPEVTQTPSHQVTQMGQEVILRCVPISNHLYFYWYRQILGQKVEFLVSFYNNEISEKSEIFDDQFSVERPDGSNFTLKIRSTKLEDSAMYFCASSVRTRNYEQYFGPGTRLTVT.

The genes are TRBV6-5 and TRBJ2-3; tentative D call: TRBD2 (6 bases). CDR3 length: 15 amino acids. The germline V gene has CDR1 MNHEY and CDR2 SVGAGI. Trimming removed 5 bases at V and 0 bases at J, with 12 bases between. CDR3 protein: CASSTSGTSTDTQYF. Written as DNA, the CDR3 is TGTGCCAGCAGTACATCCGGGACTAGCACAGATACGCAGTATTTT.

This rearrangement joins TRBV27 to TRBJ2-7; D possibly matches TRBD1 or TRBD2 (5 bases each). The V end was cut by 3 bases, the J end by 4 bases, with 13 bases between. Per germline, CDR1 MNHEY and CDR2 SMNVEV (reference sequence). This CDR3 contains 14 residues. This chain's CDR3 is CASSFRDGEYEQYF. CDR3 bases: TGTGCCAGCAGTTTCCGGGACGGAGAATACGAGCAGTACTTC.

The chain has TRBV18 and TRBJ1-1; 7 nucleotides match TRBD1. V lost 2 bases and J lost 4; bases outside the gene matches: 7. From germline, CDR1 is KGHSH and CDR2 LQKENI. This CDR3 comprises 15 residues. CDR3 residues: CASSPYTGEGTEAFF. The CDR3 region has the DNA TGTGCCAGCTCACCATACACAGGGGAGGGCACTGAAGCTTTCTTT. The whole variable domain, remainder taken from reference TRBV18 and TRBJ1-1, is NAGVMQNPRHLVRRRGQEARLRCSPMKGHSHVYWYRQLPEEGLKFMVYLQKENIIDESGMPKERFSAEFPKEGPSILRIQQVVRGDSAAYFCASSPYTGEGTEAFFGQGTRLTVV.

The rearrangement joins TRBV4-1 to TRBJ2-7, with unresolved D. Deletions cut 4 bases from V and 6 bases from J, with 19 bases between. This CDR3 is built from 15 residues. CDR1 and CDR2 (germline): MGHRA, YSYEKL. CDR3 sequence reads: CASSPQRSSLGEQYF. The CDR3 DNA is TGCGCCAGCAGCCCCCAAAGAAGCTCCCTAGGCGAGCAGTACTTC.

The gene calls are TRBV7-8 and TRBJ1-1, with 8 bases fitting TRBD1. CDR3 length equals 15 residues. Germline V gene sequence: CDR1 SGHVS, CDR2 FQNEAQ. Trimming at V came to 1 base and at J to 4 bases, leaving 5 bases not matched to a gene. The CDR3 loop is CASSLEQGVGTEAFF. CDR3 coding DNA: TGTGCCAGCAGCTTAGAACAGGGGGTAGGCACTGAAGCTTTCTTT.

The chain recombines TRBV19 with TRBJ1-1, with 9 bases matching TRBD1. The length of the CDR3 is 16 residues. Losses at the gene ends were 8 bases for V and 4 bases for J; bases not matched to a gene: 14. The germline CDR1 and CDR2 sequences are LNHDA and SQIVND (reference sequence). The CDR3 here is CASQAGTGNEGTEAFF. The CDR3 coding sequence is TGTGCCAGTCAGGCCGGGACAGGGAACGAGGGCACTGAAGCTTTCTTT. Combining the CDR3 with reference TRBV19 and TRBJ1-1 gives the whole variable domain DGGITQSPKYLFRKEGQNVTLSCEQNLNHDAMYWYRQDPGQGLRLIYYSQIVNDFQKGDIAEGYSVSREKKESFPLTVTSAQKNPTAFYLCASQAGTGNEGTEAFFGQGTRLTVV.

The rearrangement uses TRBV28 and TRBJ1-4; 7 nucleotides align to TRBD1. Per the germline V gene, CDR1 is MDHEN and CDR2 is SYDVKM. CDR3 length: 14 residues. V gave up 8 bases and J gave up 6 bases; unmatched junction bases: 9. The CDR3, as DNA: TGTGCCAGCTGTCCCGACAGGGTACATGAAAAACTGTTTTTT. Its protein is CASCPDRVHEKLFF.

The chain links TRBV6-2 or TRBV6-3 to TRBJ2-2; D gene uncertain. The length of the CDR3 is 15 residues. Between the trimmed V and J ends, which lost 2 bases and 0 bases, there was a span of 7 bases. Germline V gene lookup returns CDR1 MNHEY and CDR2 SVGEGT. CDR3 DNA sequence: TGTGCCAGCAGTTACACTACTTCGAACACCGGGGAGCTGTTTTTT. Protein sequence: CASSYTTSNTGELFF.